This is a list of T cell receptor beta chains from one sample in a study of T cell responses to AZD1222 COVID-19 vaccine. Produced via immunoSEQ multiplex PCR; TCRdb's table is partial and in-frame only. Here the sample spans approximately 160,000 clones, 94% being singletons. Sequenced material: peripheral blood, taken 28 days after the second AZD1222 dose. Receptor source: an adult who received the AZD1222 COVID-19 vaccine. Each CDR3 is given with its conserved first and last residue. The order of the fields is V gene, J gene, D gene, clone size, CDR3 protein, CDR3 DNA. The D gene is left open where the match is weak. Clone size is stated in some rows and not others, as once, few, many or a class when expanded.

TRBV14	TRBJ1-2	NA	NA	CASSQDSRESSYTF	TGTGCCAGCAGCCAAGATTCGAGAGAGTCCAGCTACACCTTC
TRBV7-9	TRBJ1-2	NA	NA	CASSSTSDRSGAF	TGTGCCAGCAGCTCTACTTCGGACAGATCGGGGGCCTTC
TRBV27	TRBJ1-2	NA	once	CASTGDNYGYTF	TGTGCCAGCACAGGGGATAACTATGGCTACACCTTC
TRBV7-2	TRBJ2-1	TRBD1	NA	CASSPRLTGGYNEQFF	TGTGCCAGCAGCCCTAGGTTGACAGGGGGTTACAATGAGCAGTTCTTC
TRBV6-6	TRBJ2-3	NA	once	CASSYGPDTQYF	TGTGCCAGCAGTTATGGCCCAGATACGCAGTATTTT
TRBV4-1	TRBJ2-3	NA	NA	CASSQEDRPTGSSTDTQYF	TGCGCCAGCAGCCAAGAGGATCGACCGACGGGATCAAGCACAGATACGCAGTATTTT
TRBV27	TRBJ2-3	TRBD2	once	CASSLAGDADTQYF	TGTGCCAGCAGTTTAGCGGGAGACGCAGATACGCAGTATTTT
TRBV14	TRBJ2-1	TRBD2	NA	CASSQGTSGRNEQFF	TGTGCCAGCAGCCAAGGAACTAGCGGGAGGAATGAGCAGTTCTTC
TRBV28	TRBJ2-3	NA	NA	CASSFADRSTDTQYF	TGTGCCAGCAGTTTTGCGGACAGAAGCACAGATACGCAGTATTTT
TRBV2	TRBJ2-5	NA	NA	CASTARGDIQETQYF	TGTGCCAGCACCGCCAGAGGAGATATACAAGAGACCCAGTACTTC
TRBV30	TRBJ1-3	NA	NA	CAWSKDAPGNTIYF	TGTGCCTGGAGTAAGGACGCCCCTGGAAACACCATATATTTT
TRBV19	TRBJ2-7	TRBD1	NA	CASSPRTGGENEQYF	TGTGCCAGTAGTCCTCGGACAGGGGGGGAAAACGAGCAGTACTTC
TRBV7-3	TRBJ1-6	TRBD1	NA	CASSSTGGESPLHF	TGTGCCAGCAGCTCCACAGGGGGCGAGTCACCCCTCCACTTT
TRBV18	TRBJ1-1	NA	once	CASSPPGPPTEAFF	TGTGCCAGCTCACCGCCAGGGCCCCCCACTGAAGCTTTCTTT
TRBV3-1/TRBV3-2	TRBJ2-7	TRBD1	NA	CASSQYGQGFSYEQYF	TGTGCCAGCAGCCAATATGGACAGGGGTTCTCCTACGAGCAGTACTTC